Sequencing of this T cell receptor (beta chain) was carried out in a study of blood T cell repertoires in COVID-19. Study-level information: PBMCs, B-cell-depleted T cells, or T cells were the source of the cDNA or gDNA that made up the material.

Authors' processing steps: Estimation of nucleated cell counts was performed using reference gene primer amplification. This table comes from immunoSEQ multiplex PCR, and its TCRdb copy is limited to in-frame clones, with some not included. The V and J calls and clone size come from that table; D and trimming were worked out from the DNA. The sample comprises nearly 350,000 clones, around 88% of which are singletons, and 2.5% to 3% rests with the top ten. Trimming cost V 4 bases and J 1 base, with 10 bases left between them. The length of the CDR3 is 14 residues. The germline CDR1 and CDR2 sequences are LNHDA and SQIVND (reference sequence).

This receptor was identified in a man between 25 and 39 years old with active or convalescent COVID-19. The chain employs TRBV19 and TRBJ1-1; tentatively, D is TRBD1 (5 bases). Sequencing input: peripheral blood. For the CDR3, the DNA is TGTGCCAGTAGTAAACAGGCAGGGAACACTGAAGCTTTCTTT. Amino acids: CASSKQAGNTEAFF.